These 14 T cell receptor beta chains were all obtained from the same sample, sequenced in a study of shared clonotypes between healthy human individuals. TCRdb keeps only in-frame clones here, not all; method: immunoSEQ multiplex PCR. Among over a million clones listed, roughly 96% were seen once. Input material: naive CD4+ T cells sorted from blood. Subset meaning: CD45RA+ positively selected. Receptor source: a man aged 30 to 39 in good health.

This clone has only one observation. The V gene is TRBV21-1, the J gene TRBJ2-7. TRBV21-1 is flagged as a pseudogene. CDR3 size: 15 residues. The CDR3 here is CASSLKPDPHYEQYF. Here the CDR3 DNA reads TGTGCCAGCAGCCTCAAACCGGACCCACACTACGAGCAGTACTTC.

This clone was detected only once. This chain joins TRBV6-1 and TRBJ1-2; D perhaps matches TRBD1 (6 bases). V dropped 5 bases and J dropped 7 bases, with 14 bases sitting between them. The CDR3 has 13 amino acids. CDR1 MNHNS and CDR2 SASEGT come from the germline V gene. CDR3 bases: TGTGCCAGCAGTCCTACAGGGCGGTCTGGCTACACCTTC. As protein: CASSPTGRSGYTF.

For this clone: Other nucleotide sequences from this sample produce the same CDR3. CDR3 amino acids: CAISESTGEQYF. The CDR3 DNA follows: TGTGCCATCAGTGAGTCGACCGGTGAGCAGTACTTC. This chain links TRBV10-3 with TRBJ2-7; D unclear. The CDR3 covers 12 residues. V was clipped by 0 bases and J by 7 bases, with 7 bases between them. Germline assignment: CDR1 ENHRY and CDR2 SYGVKD.

This clone was detected only once. V and J are TRBV7-6 and TRBJ2-1, with 12 bases fitting TRBD2. V shed 1 base, J shed 7 bases, and the junction held 2 bases outside the gene matches. Germline V gene data show CDR1 as SGHVS and CDR2 as FNYEAQ. The CDR3 extends over 15 amino acids. The CDR3 region is CASSLGTSGKNEQFF. CDR3 bases: TGTGCCAGCAGCTTAGGGACTAGCGGGAAGAATGAGCAGTTCTTC.

The V gene is TRBV28, the J gene TRBJ1-1; a possible D gene is TRBD1 (5 bases). V lost 7 bases to trimming and J lost 11 bases, with 17 bases between them. The CDR3 is made up of 12 amino acids. Germline V gives CDR1 MDHEN, CDR2 SYDVKM. The CDR3 sequence is CASTSNGDWAFF. CDR3 coding DNA: TGTGCCAGCACCTCCAACGGGGACTGGGCTTTCTTT.

The V call is TRBV27, the J call TRBJ2-7, with 7 bases matching TRBD2. CDR1 and CDR2 (germline): MNHEY, SMNVEV (reference sequence). The CDR3 is made up of 15 amino acids. The V gene end was trimmed by 4 bases and the J gene end by 2 bases; junction bases not matched to a gene: 8. The CDR3 spells CASSSGLGIPYEQYF. DNA of the CDR3: TGTGCCAGCAGTTCAGGACTAGGGATTCCCTACGAGCAGTACTTC.

The gene calls are TRBV2 and TRBJ1-4, with D unclear. This CDR3 is built from 14 residues. V was pared by 4 bases and J by 8 bases, with 14 bases between. Germline lookup yields CDR1 SNHLY and CDR2 FYNNEI. The CDR3 reads CASSVSGLGEKLFF. The CDR3 bases are TGTGCCAGCAGTGTTTCGGGGTTAGGGGAAAAACTGTTTTTT.

There are a few counts of this clone. The J gene is TRBJ1-4, the V gene TRBV11-2; D is unresolved. This CDR3 contains 12 residues. V was shortened by 4 bases and J by 7 bases, with 7 bases between the two germline ends. The germline gives CDR1 SGHAT, CDR2 FQNNGV. The DNA of the CDR3 is TGTGCCAGCAGCTACACTCCTGAAAAACTGTTTTTT. It specifies CASSYTPEKLFF.

This clone was found once. This chain joins TRBV9 and TRBJ1-5; 7 bases map to TRBD1. The J segment lost 4 bases and the V segment lost 0 bases, leaving 4 bases of the junction unmatched. Germline V gene data show CDR1 as SGDLS and CDR2 as YYNGEE. The CDR3 consists of 15 residues. In DNA, the CDR3 is TGTGCCAGCAGCGTAGACGGGACAGAGAATCAGCCCCAGCATTTT. Translated, it gives CASSVDGTENQPQHF.

The V gene is TRBV27, the J gene TRBJ2-1; 8 bases are a match to TRBD2. Germline V CDR1 and CDR2: MNHEY, SMNVEV (reference sequence). CDR3 length: 17 residues. J was trimmed by 0 bases and V by 3 bases; bases with no gene match: 7. The CDR3, as DNA: TGTGCCAGCAGTTTCCGGACTAGCTACTCCTCCTACAATGAGCAGTTCTTC. The encoded protein is CASSFRTSYSSYNEQFF.

The chain carries TRBV9 and TRBJ2-1; D uncertain. This CDR3 region has 16 residues. V lost 0 bases and J 3 bases, leaving 13 bases between the germline ends. Looked up from germline, CDR1 is SGDLS and CDR2 is YYNGEE. Here the CDR3 reads CASSVVGSLFYNEQFF. DNA of the CDR3: TGTGCCAGCAGCGTAGTGGGCTCGCTTTTCTACAATGAGCAGTTCTTC. The full variable domain, completed using reference TRBV9 and TRBJ2-1, is DSGVTQTPKHLITATGQRVTLRCSPRSGDLSVYWYQQSLDQGLQFLIQYYNGEERAKGNILERFSAQQFPDLHSELNLSSLELGDSALYFCASSVVGSLFYNEQFFGPGTRLTVL.

The chain uses TRBV7-3 and TRBJ2-3, with 7 nucleotides matching TRBD1. The CDR3 is 15 residues long. V lost 4 bases to trimming and J lost 5 bases; unmatched junction nucleotides: 9. CDR1 is SGHTA and CDR2 is FQGTGA in the germline V gene. CDR3 in DNA: TGTGCCAGCAGCTCGACAGGGTGGGTGGGAGATACGCAGTATTTT. Its protein product is CASSSTGWVGDTQYF.

The gene calls are TRBV19 and TRBJ2-1; D gene unclear. The germline CDR1 and CDR2 sequences are LNHDA and SQIVND (reference sequence). The ends were cut back, 5 bases at V and 5 bases at J, with 7 bases in the middle. The CDR3 totals 12 residues. The CDR3 region is CASSQRNNEQFF. The CDR3 nucleotides read TGTGCCAGTAGTCAACGAAACAATGAGCAGTTCTTC.

The chain has TRBV2 and TRBJ1-2; the match to TRBD1 covers 8 bases. V dropped 5 bases and J dropped 8; count of bases not matched to a gene: 7. The germline gives CDR1 SNHLY, CDR2 FYNNEI. This CDR3 region has 13 residues. This CDR3 reads CASSSISGGGYTF. DNA for the CDR3: TGTGCCAGCAGTTCAATTTCAGGGGGCGGCTACACCTTC. Complete variable domain (other parts from reference TRBV2 and TRBJ1-2): EPEVTQTPSHQVTQMGQEVILRCVPISNHLYFYWYRQILGQKVEFLVSFYNNEISEKSEIFDDQFSVERPDGSNFTLKIRSTKLEDSAMYFCASSSISGGGYTFGSGTRLTVV.